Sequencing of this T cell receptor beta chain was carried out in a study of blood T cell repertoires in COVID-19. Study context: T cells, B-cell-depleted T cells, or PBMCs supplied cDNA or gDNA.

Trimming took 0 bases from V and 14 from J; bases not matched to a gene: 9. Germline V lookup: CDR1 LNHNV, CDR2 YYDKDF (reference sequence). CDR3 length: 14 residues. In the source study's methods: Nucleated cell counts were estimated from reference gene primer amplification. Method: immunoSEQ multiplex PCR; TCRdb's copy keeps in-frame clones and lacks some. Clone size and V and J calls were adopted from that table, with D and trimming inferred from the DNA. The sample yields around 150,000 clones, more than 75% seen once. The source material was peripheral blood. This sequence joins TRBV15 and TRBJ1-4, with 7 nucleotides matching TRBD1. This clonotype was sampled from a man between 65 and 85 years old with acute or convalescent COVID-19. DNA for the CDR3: TGTGCCACCAGCAGAGATAGACTTCCAGGGGGTCTGTTTTTT. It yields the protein CATSRDRLPGGLFF.